The source of this T cell receptor (beta chain) is a study of blood T cell repertoires in COVID-19. Overall study context: Acute-phase and convalescent COVID-19 samples originated in the United States, Italy and Spain. T cells, B-cell-depleted T cells, or PBMCs provided the cDNA or gDNA that served as material.

Recruitment covered about 26 US areas and drew participants whose ages spanned roughly 18 to 90 years. The CDR3 loop spans 14 amino acids. Trimming removed 4 bases from V and 0 bases from J, with 10 bases in between. Germline-derived CDR1 and CDR2 are SGDLS and YYNGEE. Per the original methods: Reference gene primer amplification gave nucleated cell count estimates. Sequencing was performed with immunoSEQ multiplex PCR; in TCRdb, only in-frame clones are kept and a portion is missing. The DNA was the basis for D and trimming; V, J and clone size are from that table. The sample shows about 220,000 clones, 70% to 90% of them seen only once.

The receptor was derived from a woman between 50 and 59 years old with acute COVID-19. J is TRBJ1-1 and V is TRBV9; no clear D gene. Sequencing was carried out using PBMCs or T cells enriched from blood (not recorded which). CDR3 sequence: CASSPEGLNTEAFF. The CDR3 region has the DNA TGTGCCAGCAGCCCAGAGGGCCTGAACACTGAAGCTTTCTTT.